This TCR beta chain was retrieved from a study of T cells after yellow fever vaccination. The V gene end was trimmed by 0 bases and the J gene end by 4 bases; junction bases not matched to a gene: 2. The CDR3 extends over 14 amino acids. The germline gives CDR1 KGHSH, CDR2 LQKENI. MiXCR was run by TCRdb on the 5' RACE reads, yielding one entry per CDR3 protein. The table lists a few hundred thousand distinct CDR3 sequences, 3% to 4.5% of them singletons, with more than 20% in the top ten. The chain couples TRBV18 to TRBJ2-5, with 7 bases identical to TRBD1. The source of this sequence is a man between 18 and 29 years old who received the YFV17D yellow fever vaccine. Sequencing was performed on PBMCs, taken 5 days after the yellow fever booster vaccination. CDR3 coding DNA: TGTGCCAGCTCACCACCAGGGGGCTTAGAGACCCAGTACTTC. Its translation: CASSPPGGLETQYF.